This entry lists 18 T cell receptor beta chains sequenced from one sample in a study of shared clonotypes between healthy human individuals. Assay: immunoSEQ multiplex PCR; the TCRdb copy retains only in-frame clones and omits some. The sample shows about 2 million clones, less than 95% of them seen only once. CD45RO-negative, CCR7-selected cells formed the naive CD8 fraction, which excluded terminally differentiated effector memory CD45RA+ cells. The specimen was naive CD8+ T cells sorted from blood. The receptors stem from a man aged 18 to 30 in good health.

V usage is TRBV9 and J usage is TRBJ2-1; TRBD2 agrees at 11 bases. V was pared by 0 bases and J by 4 bases, with 6 bases of the junction left unmatched. CDR3 length: 17 residues. Germline values: CDR1 SGDLS, CDR2 YYNGEE. CDR3 sequence: CASSVDRIAGGYNEQFF. In DNA, the CDR3 is TGTGCCAGCAGCGTAGACCGAATAGCGGGGGGGTACAATGAGCAGTTCTTC.

This chain joins TRBV4-3 and TRBJ2-1; no clear D. The CDR3 is made up of 16 amino acids. The V gene's germline CDR1 is LGHNA and CDR2 YSLEER. Trimming removed 0 bases from V and 1 base from J, with 10 bases in between. This CDR3 reads CASSQDRLTSYNEQFF. Written as DNA, the CDR3 is TGCGCCAGCAGCCAAGATCGCCTGACGTCCTACAATGAGCAGTTCTTC.

In its sample, this clone was seen a few times. CDR3 nucleotides: TGTGCCAGCAGTTCTTACTTTTCGGGTATGCTAGAGACCCAGTACTTC. Its protein is CASSSYFSGMLETQYF. The V and J genes are TRBV28 and TRBJ2-5; no definite D call. Germline V gives CDR1 MDHEN, CDR2 SYDVKM. Trimming cost V 4 bases and J 4 bases, with 19 bases left between them. This CDR3 comprises 16 residues.

This chain joins TRBV29-1 and TRBJ2-3; TRBD2 matches 7 bases. Germline CDR1 and CDR2: SQVTM and ANQGSEA. V dropped 0 bases and J dropped 1; count of bases not matched to a gene: 10. This CDR3 contains 17 residues. CDR3 bases: TGCAGCGTTGAAGAGAGGGGATCTAGCGGTGGCACAGATACGCAGTATTTT. Amino acids: CSVEERGSSGGTDTQYF.

The chain joins TRBV30 to TRBJ1-2, with 9 nucleotides matching TRBD1. This CDR3 has 14 amino acids. The trim removed 6 bases at V and 11 bases at J, leaving 16 bases unmatched. The germline CDR1 and CDR2 sequences are GTSNPN and SVGIG (reference sequence). Here the CDR3 reads CACPQESTGGGYTF. CDR3 sequence (DNA): TGTGCCTGCCCGCAAGAATCAACAGGGGGCGGATACACCTTC.

The chain combines TRBV5-4 with TRBJ2-7; D gene ambiguous. Trimming took 2 bases from V and 4 from J, leaving 16 bases between them. CDR3 length equals 15 residues. Per the germline V gene, CDR1 is SGHNT and CDR2 is YYREEE (reference sequence). The CDR3 coding sequence is TGTGCCAGCAGCTTCTCCCCCGACACAGTTTACGAGCAGTACTTC. Residues: CASSFSPDTVYEQYF.

The chain recombines TRBV7-6 with TRBJ2-2; TRBD1 agrees at 9 bases. The ends lost 6 bases at V and 5 bases at J; junction bases unmatched: 4. Germline CDR1 SGHVS, CDR2 FNYEAQ. The CDR3 is 14 amino acids. The DNA of the CDR3 is TGTGCCAGCAGGGGGACAGGGCTAACCGGGGAGCTGTTTTTT. This gives the protein CASRGTGLTGELFF.

This chain links TRBV27 with TRBJ1-5; D unresolved. This CDR3 comprises 13 residues. Per the germline V gene, CDR1 is MNHEY and CDR2 is SMNVEV (reference sequence). Trimming stripped 0 bases from V and 7 bases from J, with 7 bases between. Here the CDR3 DNA reads TGTGCCAGCAGTTTATCGGTGGAGCAGCCCCAGCATTTT. Encoded protein: CASSLSVEQPQHF.

The chain carries TRBV7-9 and TRBJ2-2; D is perhaps TRBD2 (6 bases). There are 16 residues in the CDR3. Trimming shortened V by 1 base and J by 3 bases, and 12 bases separated the two germline ends. The germline gives CDR1 SEHNR, CDR2 FQNEAQ (reference sequence). The CDR3 loop reads CASSLGPGVDTGELFF. The CDR3 DNA follows: TGTGCCAGCAGCTTAGGCCCGGGAGTTGACACCGGGGAGCTGTTTTTT.

This clone has just one count. The V and J genes are TRBV4-3 and TRBJ2-1; 10 bases line up with TRBD2. The CDR3 totals 20 residues. The V and J ends lost 0 bases and 2 bases, in that order; junction bases with no gene match: 13. Germline CDR1 and CDR2: LGHNA and YSLEER. CDR3 in DNA: TGCGCCAGCAGCCAAGAGCCCCCGGGACTAGCGATTTCGCCCTACAATGAGCAGTTCTTC. Translated: CASSQEPPGLAISPYNEQFF.

The J gene is TRBJ2-7, the V gene TRBV11-2, with no clear D. There are 17 residues in the CDR3. V gave up 2 bases and J gave up 1 base, with 18 bases separating them. CDR1 is SGHAT, CDR2 FQNNGV, per germline. Written as DNA, the CDR3 is TGTGCCAGCAGCTTATCGAGTGGGGTGGCTCGATCCTACGAGCAGTACTTC. This translates into CASSLSSGVARSYEQYF.

This clone appeared once. The gene calls are TRBV29-1 and TRBJ1-2, with no clear D. The CDR3 covers 12 residues. Looked up from germline, CDR1 is SQVTM and CDR2 is ANQGSEA. Deletions cut 6 bases from V and 4 bases from J, with 12 bases between. CDR3 sequence: CSVERLFYGYTF. For the CDR3, the DNA is TGCAGCGTCGAGCGTCTGTTCTATGGCTACACCTTC.

In regard to this clone: The sample contains more than one DNA sequence encoding this CDR3. The rearrangement links TRBV27 to TRBJ1-1; D is ambiguous. V lost 0 bases, J lost 1 base, and 6 bases lay in between. Per the germline V gene, CDR1 is MNHEY and CDR2 is SMNVEV (reference sequence). The CDR3 spans 14 residues. For the CDR3, the DNA is TGTGCCAGCAGTTTATCGGGCACGAACACTGAAGCTTTCTTT. Protein: CASSLSGTNTEAFF.

The chain joins TRBV9 to TRBJ2-1; TRBD2 matches at 12 bases. In germline, CDR1 is SGDLS, CDR2 YYNGEE. The length of the CDR3 is 19 residues. J lost 7 bases, V lost 0 bases, and 14 bases had no gene match. CDR3 residues: CASSVEFASGGEVSNEQFF. CDR3 sequence (DNA): TGTGCCAGCAGCGTAGAGTTTGCTAGCGGGGGGGAGGTATCGAATGAGCAGTTCTTC.

The chain carries TRBV5-1 and TRBJ2-7; TRBD2 aligns across 7 bases. This CDR3 is 17 amino acids long. V lost 2 bases, J lost 4 bases, and 15 bases stayed unmatched. Germline V gives CDR1 SGHRS, CDR2 YFSETQ. CDR3 coding DNA: TGCGCCAGCAGCTTTGATACTCGGCAGACAGCGGGATACGAGCAGTACTTC. This gives the protein CASSFDTRQTAGYEQYF.

The V call is TRBV4-1, the J call TRBJ2-7; weak D call: TRBD1 (6 bases). V dropped 2 bases and J dropped 0 bases, with 11 bases sitting between them. This CDR3 has 15 amino acids. Germline CDR1 is MGHRA and CDR2 is YSYEKL. The CDR3 here is CASSQSLGGSYEQYF. The DNA of the CDR3 is TGCGCCAGCAGCCAAAGTCTAGGGGGCTCCTACGAGCAGTACTTC.

V and J are TRBV2 and TRBJ2-4, with a tentative D call TRBD2 (6 bases). CDR1 is SNHLY and CDR2 is FYNNEI in the germline V gene. The length of the CDR3 is 15 residues. Trimming cost V 6 bases and J 6 bases, with 18 bases left between them. The CDR3 bases are TGTGCCAGCAGACTTGCGGGACGAATCCCAAACATTCAGTACTTC. Protein: CASRLAGRIPNIQYF.

The chain combines TRBV9 with TRBJ1-4; D might be TRBD1 (5 bases). V gave up 2 bases and J gave up 7 bases, with 12 bases separating them. This CDR3 is 14 amino acids long. Germline CDR1 is SGDLS and CDR2 is YYNGEE. CDR3 nucleotides: TGTGCCAGCAGCGTGTGGGGGTCGGGTGAAAAACTGTTTTTT. Amino acid sequence: CASSVWGSGEKLFF.